These 17 T cell receptor beta chains were all obtained from the same sample, sequenced in a study of blood T cell repertoires in COVID-19. Sequencing used immunoSEQ multiplex PCR; TCRdb keeps in-frame clones, though not all of them. The sample lists 100,000 or so clones, around 81% occurring once. The material sequenced was peripheral blood. The receptors shown here come from an elderly man with acute or convalescent COVID-19.

The rearrangement links TRBV6-1 to TRBJ2-7; 12 nucleotides line up with TRBD1. The CDR3 has 16 amino acids. Germline CDR1 reads MNHNS; CDR2 reads SASEGT. Losses at the gene ends were 1 base for V and 4 bases for J; bases not matched to a gene: 5. CDR3 sequence: CASSEVGQGAGYEQYF. CDR3 nucleotide sequence: TGTGCCAGCAGTGAAGTGGGACAGGGGGCTGGATACGAGCAGTACTTC.

The V and J genes are TRBV29-1 and TRBJ2-1; D perhaps matches TRBD1 (5 bases). CDR1 and CDR2 from the germline V gene are SQVTM and ANQGSEA. This CDR3 has 13 amino acids. V was clipped by 6 bases and J by 2 bases, with 11 bases between them. The CDR3 spells CSVQGQAYNEQFF. CDR3 coding DNA: TGCAGCGTGCAGGGTCAGGCCTACAATGAGCAGTTCTTC.

This chain links TRBV30 with TRBJ1-1; D not certain. The CDR3 consists of 12 residues. From germline, CDR1 is GTSNPN and CDR2 SVGIG (reference sequence). V lost 4 bases and J 4 bases, leaving 10 bases between the germline ends. The CDR3 sequence: CAWNLGSTEAFF. DNA for the CDR3: TGTGCCTGGAACTTGGGGAGCACTGAAGCTTTCTTT.

The V and J genes are TRBV19 and TRBJ1-2; TRBD1 agrees at 7 bases. Trimming at V came to 5 bases and at J to 8 bases, leaving 8 bases not matched to a gene. Germline CDR1 reads LNHDA; CDR2 reads SQIVND (reference sequence). The CDR3 totals 13 residues. The chain's CDR3 is CASSVTTGTGYTF. As DNA, the CDR3 is TGTGCCAGTAGTGTGACGACAGGGACCGGCTACACCTTC.

The V and J genes are TRBV6-2 or TRBV6-3 and TRBJ2-1, with a tentative D call TRBD1 (5 bases). V dropped 5 bases and J dropped 8 bases, with 7 bases sitting between them. The CDR3 totals 11 residues. Germline-derived CDR1 and CDR2 are MNHEY and SVGEGT. Written as DNA, the CDR3 is TGTGCCAGCAGTCAGGGATATGAGCAGTTCTTC. This translates into CASSQGYEQFF.

This clone was counted between two and nine times. The V call is TRBV5-1, the J call TRBJ1-5; 11 bases match TRBD1. This CDR3 has 14 residues. Trimming took 3 bases from V and 7 from J; bases not matched to a gene: 3. CDR1 is SGHRS and CDR2 is YFSETQ in the germline V gene. The CDR3 nucleotides are TGCGCCAGCAGCTCAGGGACAGGGGGACAGCCCCAGCATTTT. Encoded protein: CASSSGTGGQPQHF.

The chain has TRBV5-1 and TRBJ1-5; TRBD1 matches 9 bases. V gave up 0 bases and J gave up 2 bases; unmatched junction bases: 3. This CDR3 has 16 amino acids. CDR1 and CDR2 (germline): SGHRS, YFSETQ. CDR3 protein: CASSLGTGVGNQPQHF. The CDR3 DNA reads TGCGCCAGCAGCTTGGGGACAGGGGTTGGCAATCAGCCCCAGCATTTT.

The genes are TRBV5-1 and TRBJ1-4; no clear D gene. Germline V gene lookup returns CDR1 SGHRS and CDR2 YFSETQ. Trimming pared 1 base from V and 7 bases from J, leaving 11 bases between. This CDR3 contains 14 residues. CDR3 protein: CASSLTVESEKLFF. In nucleotides, the CDR3 is TGCGCCAGCAGCTTGACAGTGGAATCTGAAAAACTGTTTTTT.

The rearrangement uses TRBV27 and TRBJ2-7, with TRBD1 as a possible D gene (6 bases). CDR3 size: 15 residues. The V end lost 6 bases, the J end lost 0 bases, and 15 bases lay between the germline ends. Germline V gene sequence: CDR1 MNHEY, CDR2 SMNVEV (reference sequence). Here the CDR3 reads CASSSDRRSSYEQYF. As DNA, the CDR3 is TGTGCCAGCAGCAGTGACAGGCGAAGCTCCTACGAGCAGTACTTC.

The genes are TRBV6-2 or TRBV6-3 and TRBJ2-5; TRBD1 agrees at 8 bases. This CDR3 comprises 17 residues. The ends lost 1 base at V and 0 bases at J; junction bases unmatched: 7. The germline V gene has CDR1 MNHEY and CDR2 SVGEGT. CDR3 loop: CASSYFLTGEYQETQYF. CDR3 nucleotide sequence: TGTGCCAGCAGTTACTTCCTGACAGGGGAGTACCAAGAGACCCAGTACTTC.

V gene TRBV6-5 combines with J gene TRBJ1-2; tentatively, D is TRBD1 (6 bases). Germline V gives CDR1 MNHEY, CDR2 SVGAGI. Trimming took off 8 bases at V and 7 bases at J, with 20 bases between the two ends. This CDR3 contains 14 residues. CDR3: CASATTGQQSGYTF. CDR3 DNA sequence: TGTGCCAGCGCCACCACAGGGCAACAAAGTGGCTACACCTTC.

This chain joins TRBV10-3 and TRBJ2-7; D remains ambiguous. Germline V gene data show CDR1 as ENHRY and CDR2 as SYGVKD. Between the trimmed V and J ends, which lost 4 bases and 4 bases, there was a span of 17 bases. This CDR3 has 15 residues. CDR3 loop: CAISGRPPPIYEQYF. In nucleotides, the CDR3 is TGTGCCATCAGTGGCAGGCCTCCACCTATATACGAGCAGTACTTC.

The chain recombines TRBV19 with TRBJ1-1; D is unclear. Trimming cost V 4 bases and J 1 base, with 13 bases left between them. Germline assignment: CDR1 LNHDA and CDR2 SQIVND (reference sequence). The CDR3 spans 15 residues. The CDR3 DNA follows: TGTGCCAGTAGTAATCGCTACAGCCCGAACACTGAAGCTTTCTTT. As protein: CASSNRYSPNTEAFF.

The chain has TRBV7-2 and TRBJ2-6; a possible D gene is TRBD2 (6 bases). In germline, CDR1 is SGHTA, CDR2 FQGNSA. This CDR3 has 16 residues. The V gene lost 5 bases and the J gene lost 0 bases, with 11 bases spanning the gap. This CDR3 reads CASSKEGSSGANVLTF. Here the CDR3 DNA reads TGTGCCAGCAGCAAGGAGGGCAGCTCTGGGGCCAACGTCCTGACTTTC. The complete variable domain, with remaining parts taken from reference TRBV7-2 and TRBJ2-6, reads GAGVSQSPSNKVTEKGKDVELRCDPISGHTALYWYRQSLGQGLEFLIYFQGNSAPDKSGLPSDRFSAERTGGSVSTLTIQRTQQEDSAVYLCASSKEGSSGANVLTFGAGSRLTVL.

This chain connects TRBV7-9 to TRBJ2-1, with TRBD2 identical over 7 bases. CDR1 SEHNR and CDR2 FQNEAQ come from the germline V gene (reference sequence). V dropped 2 bases and J dropped 7; count of bases not matched to a gene: 8. The CDR3 extends over 15 amino acids. The CDR3 sequence: CASSLRRGRENEQFF. CDR3 coding DNA: TGTGCCAGCAGCTTACGGCGGGGGAGGGAGAATGAGCAGTTCTTC.

The gene calls are TRBV5-6 and TRBJ1-5; D is unresolved. Germline-derived CDR1 and CDR2 are SGHDT and YYEEEE. Trimming took 2 bases from V and 5 from J, leaving 5 bases between them. The CDR3 runs 12 residues. DNA for the CDR3: TGTGCCAGCAGCTTAGCTGATCAGCCCCAGCATTTT. It codes for CASSLADQPQHF.

The sample holds one count of this clone. The rearrangement uses TRBV5-1 and TRBJ2-7; 9 bases line up with TRBD1. There are 15 residues in the CDR3. The germline gives CDR1 SGHRS, CDR2 YFSETQ. V lost 3 bases to trimming and J lost 4 bases; unmatched junction nucleotides: 8. The CDR3 region is CASSSGPGQGYEQYF. The CDR3 nucleotides are TGCGCCAGCAGCTCTGGGCCGGGACAGGGATACGAGCAGTACTTC.